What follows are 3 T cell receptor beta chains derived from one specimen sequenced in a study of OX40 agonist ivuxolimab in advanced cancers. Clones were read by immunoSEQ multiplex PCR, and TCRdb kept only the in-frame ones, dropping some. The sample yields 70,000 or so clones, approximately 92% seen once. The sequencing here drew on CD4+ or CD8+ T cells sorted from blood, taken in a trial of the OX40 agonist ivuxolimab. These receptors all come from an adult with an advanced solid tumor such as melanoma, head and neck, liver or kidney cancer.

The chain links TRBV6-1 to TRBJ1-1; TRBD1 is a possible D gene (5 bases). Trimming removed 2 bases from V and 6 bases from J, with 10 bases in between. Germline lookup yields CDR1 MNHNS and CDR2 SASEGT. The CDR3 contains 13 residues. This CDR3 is CASSEQGAAEAFF. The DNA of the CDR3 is TGTGCCAGCAGTGAACAGGGTGCAGCTGAAGCTTTCTTT.

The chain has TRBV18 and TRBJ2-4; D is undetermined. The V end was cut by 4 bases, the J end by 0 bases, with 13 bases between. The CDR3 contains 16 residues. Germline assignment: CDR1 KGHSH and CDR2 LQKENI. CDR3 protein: CASSLPPRLAKNIQYF. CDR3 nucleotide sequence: TGTGCCAGCTCACTTCCGCCGAGACTAGCCAAAAACATTCAGTACTTC.

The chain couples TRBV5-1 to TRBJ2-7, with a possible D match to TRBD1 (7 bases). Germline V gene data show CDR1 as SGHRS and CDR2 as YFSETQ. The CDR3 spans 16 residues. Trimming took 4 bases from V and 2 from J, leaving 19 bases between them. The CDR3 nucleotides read TGCGCCAGCAGCCACGGAGGGGGCGAGTTACCCTACGAGCAGTACTTC. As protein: CASSHGGGELPYEQYF.